This TCR beta chain was sequenced for a study of blood T cell repertoires in COVID-19. The V end lost 10 bases, the J end lost 6 bases, and 25 bases lay between the germline ends. The CDR3 runs to 15 residues. Germline CDR1 is ENHRY and CDR2 is SYGVKD. The data were produced by immunoSEQ multiplex PCR, yet TCRdb's version contains in-frame clones alone and is incomplete. The table lists approximately 160,000 clones, around four fifths of them singletons. This TCR derives from a woman aged 45-60 years who had recovered from COVID-19. Sequenced sample: PBMCs or T cells enriched from blood (not recorded which). This chain connects TRBV10-3 to TRBJ2-7, with D perhaps TRBD2 (6 bases). The CDR3 sequence is CATFPTRGLLGEQYF. CDR3 DNA sequence: TGTGCCACTTTCCCGACGCGGGGCCTACTGGGCGAGCAGTACTTC.